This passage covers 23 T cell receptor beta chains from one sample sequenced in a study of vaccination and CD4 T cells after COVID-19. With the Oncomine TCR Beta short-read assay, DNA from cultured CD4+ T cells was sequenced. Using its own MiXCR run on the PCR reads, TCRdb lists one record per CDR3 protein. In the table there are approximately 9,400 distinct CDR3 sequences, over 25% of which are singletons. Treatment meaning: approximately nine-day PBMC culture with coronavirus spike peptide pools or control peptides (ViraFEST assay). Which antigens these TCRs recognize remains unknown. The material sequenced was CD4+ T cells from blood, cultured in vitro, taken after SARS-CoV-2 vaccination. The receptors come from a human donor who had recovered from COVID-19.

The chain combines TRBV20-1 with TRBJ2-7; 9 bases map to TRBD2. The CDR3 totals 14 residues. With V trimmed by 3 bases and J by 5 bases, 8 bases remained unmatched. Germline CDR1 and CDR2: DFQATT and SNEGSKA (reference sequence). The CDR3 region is CSASGSSGADEQYF. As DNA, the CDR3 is TGCAGTGCTAGTGGTTCTAGCGGGGCAGACGAGCAGTACTTC.

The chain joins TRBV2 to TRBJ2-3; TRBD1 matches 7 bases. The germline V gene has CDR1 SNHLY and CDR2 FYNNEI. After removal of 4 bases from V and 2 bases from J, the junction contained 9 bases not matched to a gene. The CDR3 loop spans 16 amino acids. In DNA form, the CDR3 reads TGTGCCAGCAGTGTTTTTCGAGGGGGCACCACAGATACGCAGTATTTT. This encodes CASSVFRGGTTDTQYF.

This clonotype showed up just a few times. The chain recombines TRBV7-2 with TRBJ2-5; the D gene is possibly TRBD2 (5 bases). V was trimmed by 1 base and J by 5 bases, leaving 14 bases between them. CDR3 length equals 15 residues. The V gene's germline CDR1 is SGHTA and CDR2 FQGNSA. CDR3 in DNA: TGTGCCAGCAGCTTAGTTGGCTCACCGGGGGAGACCCAGTACTTC. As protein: CASSLVGSPGETQYF.

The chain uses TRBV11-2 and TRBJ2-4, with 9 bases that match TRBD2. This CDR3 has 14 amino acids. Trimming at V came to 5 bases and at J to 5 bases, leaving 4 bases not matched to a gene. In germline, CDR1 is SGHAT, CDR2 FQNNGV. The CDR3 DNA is TGTGCCAGCAGCCAAGCGGGAGGTGAAAACATTCAGTACTTC. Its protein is CASSQAGGENIQYF.

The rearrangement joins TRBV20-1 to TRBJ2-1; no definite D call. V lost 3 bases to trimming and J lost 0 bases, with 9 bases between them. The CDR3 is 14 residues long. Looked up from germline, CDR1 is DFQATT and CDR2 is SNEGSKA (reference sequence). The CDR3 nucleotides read TGCAGTGCTAGTCGCGGAAACTCCTACAATGAGCAGTTCTTC. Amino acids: CSASRGNSYNEQFF.

In nucleotides, the CDR3 is TGTGCCAGCAGCACCCGTTACGTTGGAGGCTCCTACAATGAGCAGTTCTTC. The encoded protein is CASSTRYVGGSYNEQFF. The rearrangement joins TRBV6-1 to TRBJ2-1; D is possibly TRBD2 (5 bases). CDR1 MNHNS and CDR2 SASEGT come from the germline V gene. V was pared by 6 bases and J by 0 bases, with 18 bases between. The length of the CDR3 is 17 residues.

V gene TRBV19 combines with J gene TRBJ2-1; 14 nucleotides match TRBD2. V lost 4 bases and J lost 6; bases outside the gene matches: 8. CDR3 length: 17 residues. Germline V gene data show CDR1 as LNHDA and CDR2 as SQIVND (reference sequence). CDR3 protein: CASSNPGLAGGSNEQFF. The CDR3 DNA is TGTGCCAGTAGTAACCCCGGACTAGCGGGAGGTTCCAATGAGCAGTTCTTC.

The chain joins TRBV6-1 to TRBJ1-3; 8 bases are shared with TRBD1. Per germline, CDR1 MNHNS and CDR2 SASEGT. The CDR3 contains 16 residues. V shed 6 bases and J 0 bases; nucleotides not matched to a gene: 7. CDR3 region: CASRQDRAHSGNTIYF. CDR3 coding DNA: TGTGCCAGCAGGCAGGACAGGGCCCACTCTGGAAACACCATATATTTT.

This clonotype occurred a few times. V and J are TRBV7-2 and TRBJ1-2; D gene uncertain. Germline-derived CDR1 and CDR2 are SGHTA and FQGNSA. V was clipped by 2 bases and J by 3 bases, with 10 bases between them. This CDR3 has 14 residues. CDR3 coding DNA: TGTGCCAGCAGCTTACCCGAGTTGCACTATGGCTACACCTTC. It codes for CASSLPELHYGYTF.

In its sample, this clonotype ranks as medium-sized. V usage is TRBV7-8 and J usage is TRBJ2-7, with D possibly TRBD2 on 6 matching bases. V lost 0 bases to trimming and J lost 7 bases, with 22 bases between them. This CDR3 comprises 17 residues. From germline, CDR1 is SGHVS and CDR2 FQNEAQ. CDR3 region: CASSLAVRRAPGMEQYF. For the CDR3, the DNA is TGTGCCAGCAGCTTAGCGGTCAGGAGGGCCCCCGGGATGGAGCAGTACTTC.

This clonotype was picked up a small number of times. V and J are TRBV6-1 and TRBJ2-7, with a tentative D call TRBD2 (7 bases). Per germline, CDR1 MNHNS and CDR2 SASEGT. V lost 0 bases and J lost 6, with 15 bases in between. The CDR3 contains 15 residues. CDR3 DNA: TGTGCCAGCAGTGAAGCGGGCGGGAGAGGGGGCGAGCAGTACTTC. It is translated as CASSEAGGRGGEQYF.

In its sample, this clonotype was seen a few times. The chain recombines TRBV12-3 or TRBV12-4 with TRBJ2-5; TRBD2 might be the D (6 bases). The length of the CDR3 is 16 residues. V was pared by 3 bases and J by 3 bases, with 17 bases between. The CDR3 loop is CASSLEGMGRKETQYF. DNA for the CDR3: TGTGCCAGCAGTTTGGAGGGAATGGGGCGCAAAGAGACCCAGTACTTC.

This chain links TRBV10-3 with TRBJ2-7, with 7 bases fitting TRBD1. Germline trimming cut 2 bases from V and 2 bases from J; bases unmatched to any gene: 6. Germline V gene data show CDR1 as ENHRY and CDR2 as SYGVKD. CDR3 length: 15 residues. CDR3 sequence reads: CAISERTGGAYEQYF. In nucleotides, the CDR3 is TGTGCCATCAGTGAGCGGACAGGTGGGGCCTACGAGCAGTACTTC.

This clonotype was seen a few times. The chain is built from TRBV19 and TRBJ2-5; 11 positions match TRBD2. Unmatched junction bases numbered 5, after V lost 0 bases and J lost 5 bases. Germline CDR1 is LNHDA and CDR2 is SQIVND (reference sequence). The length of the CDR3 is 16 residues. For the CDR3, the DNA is TGTGCCAGTAGTATAGATCTAGCGGGAGGATGGGAGACCCAGTACTTC. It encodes CASSIDLAGGWETQYF.

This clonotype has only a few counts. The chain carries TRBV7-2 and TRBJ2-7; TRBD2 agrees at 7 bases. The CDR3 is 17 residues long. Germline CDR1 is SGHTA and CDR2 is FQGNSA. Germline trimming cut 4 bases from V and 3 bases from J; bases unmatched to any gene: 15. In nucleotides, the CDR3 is TGTGCCAGCAGCTCCCCTCTACTAGCGCAACTAATCTACGAGCAGTACTTC. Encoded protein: CASSSPLLAQLIYEQYF.

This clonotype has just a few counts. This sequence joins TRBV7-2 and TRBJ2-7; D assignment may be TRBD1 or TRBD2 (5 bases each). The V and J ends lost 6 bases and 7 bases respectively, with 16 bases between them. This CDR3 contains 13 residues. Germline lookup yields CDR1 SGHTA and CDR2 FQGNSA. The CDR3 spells CASRTTGSPEQYF. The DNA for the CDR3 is TGTGCCAGCAGGACTACAGGTAGCCCGGAGCAGTACTTC.

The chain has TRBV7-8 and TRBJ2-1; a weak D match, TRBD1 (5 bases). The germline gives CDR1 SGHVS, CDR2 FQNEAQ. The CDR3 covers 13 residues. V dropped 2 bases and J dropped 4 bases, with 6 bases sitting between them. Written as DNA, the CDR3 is TGTGCCAGCAGCTTACAGGGTTACAATGAGCAGTTCTTC. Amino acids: CASSLQGYNEQFF. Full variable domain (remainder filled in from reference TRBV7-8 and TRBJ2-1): GAGVSQSPRYKVAKRGQDVALRCDPISGHVSLFWYQQALGQGPEFLTYFQNEAQLDKSGLPSDRFFAERPEGSVSTLKIQRTQQEDSAVYLCASSLQGYNEQFFGPGTRLTVL.

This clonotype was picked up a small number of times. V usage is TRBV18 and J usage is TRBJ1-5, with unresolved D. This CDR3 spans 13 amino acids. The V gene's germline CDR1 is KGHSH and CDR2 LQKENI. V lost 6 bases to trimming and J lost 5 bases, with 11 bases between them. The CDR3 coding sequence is TGTGCCAGCTCCGAGGAGGGATATCAGCCCCAGCATTTT. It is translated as CASSEEGYQPQHF.

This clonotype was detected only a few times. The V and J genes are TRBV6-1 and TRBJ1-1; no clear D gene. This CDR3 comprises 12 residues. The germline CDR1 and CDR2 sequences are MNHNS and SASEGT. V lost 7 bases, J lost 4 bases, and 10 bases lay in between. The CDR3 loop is CASTPRGTEAFF. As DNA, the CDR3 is TGTGCCAGCACCCCACGCGGCACTGAAGCTTTCTTT.

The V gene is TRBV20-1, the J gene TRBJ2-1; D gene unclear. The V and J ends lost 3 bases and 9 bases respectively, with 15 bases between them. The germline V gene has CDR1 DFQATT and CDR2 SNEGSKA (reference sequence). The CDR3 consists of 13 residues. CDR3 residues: CSASGGPAGEQFF. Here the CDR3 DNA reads TGCAGTGCTAGTGGCGGACCGGCCGGTGAGCAGTTCTTC.

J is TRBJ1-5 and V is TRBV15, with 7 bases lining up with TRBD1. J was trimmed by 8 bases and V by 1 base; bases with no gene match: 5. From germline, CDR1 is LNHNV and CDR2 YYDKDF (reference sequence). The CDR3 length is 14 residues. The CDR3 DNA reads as TGTGCCACCAGCAGAGTTTCAGGGGGGAAGCCCCAGCATTTT. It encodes CATSRVSGGKPQHF. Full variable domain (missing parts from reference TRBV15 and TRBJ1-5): DAMVIQNPRYQVTQFGKPVTLSCSQTLNHNVMYWYQQKSSQAPKLLFHYYDKDFNNEADTPDNFQSRRPNTSFCFLDIRSPGLGDTAMYLCATSRVSGGKPQHFGDGTRLSIL.

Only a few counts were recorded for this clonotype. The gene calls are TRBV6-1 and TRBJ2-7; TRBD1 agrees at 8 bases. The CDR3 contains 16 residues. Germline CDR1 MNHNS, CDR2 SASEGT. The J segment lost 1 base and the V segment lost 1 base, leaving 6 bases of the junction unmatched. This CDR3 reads CASSEGDRGRSYEQYF. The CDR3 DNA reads TGTGCCAGCAGTGAAGGTGACAGGGGAAGGTCCTACGAGCAGTACTTC.

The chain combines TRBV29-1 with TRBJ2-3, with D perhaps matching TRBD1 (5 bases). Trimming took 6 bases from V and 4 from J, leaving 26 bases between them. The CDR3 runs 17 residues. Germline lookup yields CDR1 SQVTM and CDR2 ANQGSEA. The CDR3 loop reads CSVKGPGAGHRADTQYF. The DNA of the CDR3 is TGCAGCGTAAAGGGGCCCGGCGCAGGGCATCGGGCAGATACGCAGTATTTT.